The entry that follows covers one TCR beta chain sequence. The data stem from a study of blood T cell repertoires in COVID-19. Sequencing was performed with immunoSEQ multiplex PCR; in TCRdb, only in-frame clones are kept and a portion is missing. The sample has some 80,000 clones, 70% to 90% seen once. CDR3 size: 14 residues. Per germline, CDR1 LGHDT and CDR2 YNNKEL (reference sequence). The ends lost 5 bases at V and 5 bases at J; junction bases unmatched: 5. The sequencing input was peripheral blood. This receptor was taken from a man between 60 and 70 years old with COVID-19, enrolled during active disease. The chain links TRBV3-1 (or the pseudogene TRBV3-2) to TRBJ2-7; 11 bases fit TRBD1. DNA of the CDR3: TGTGCCAGCAGCTCGAGGACAGGGGGCGACGAGCAGTACTTC. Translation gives CASSSRTGGDEQYF.